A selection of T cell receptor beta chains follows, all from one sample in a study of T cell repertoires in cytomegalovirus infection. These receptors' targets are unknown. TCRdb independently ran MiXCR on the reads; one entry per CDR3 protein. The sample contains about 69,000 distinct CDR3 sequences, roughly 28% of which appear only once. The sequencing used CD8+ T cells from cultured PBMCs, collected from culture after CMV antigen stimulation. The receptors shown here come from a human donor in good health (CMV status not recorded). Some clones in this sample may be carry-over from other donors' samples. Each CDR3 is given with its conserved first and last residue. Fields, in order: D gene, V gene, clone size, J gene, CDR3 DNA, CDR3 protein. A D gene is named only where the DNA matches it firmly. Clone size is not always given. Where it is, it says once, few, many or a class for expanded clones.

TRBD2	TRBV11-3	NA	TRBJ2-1	TGTGCCAGCAGCTTTCTAGCGGGGACATACAATGAGCAGTTCTTC	CASSFLAGTYNEQFF
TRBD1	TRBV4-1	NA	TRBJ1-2	TGCGCCAGCAGCCAACTCGACCGGGACAGAATTTACTATGGCTACACCTTC	CASSQLDRDRIYYGYTF
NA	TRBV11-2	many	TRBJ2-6	TGTGCCAGCAGCTTAGCTCCTTTCCGAGGAAGGACACTCAACGTCCTGACTTTC	CASSLAPFRGRTLNVLTF
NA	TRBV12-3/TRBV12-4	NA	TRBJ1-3	TGTGCCAGCAGAGAAAGGGGAAACACCATATATTTT	CASRERGNTIYF
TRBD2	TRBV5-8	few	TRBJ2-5	TGTGCCAGCAGCTTCGGACTAGCGGAACTCCAAGAGACCCAGTACTTC	CASSFGLAELQETQYF
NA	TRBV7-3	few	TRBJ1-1	TGTGCCAGCAGCTTATCCGGAGCCACTGAAGCTTTCTTT	CASSLSGATEAFF
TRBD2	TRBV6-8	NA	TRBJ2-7	TGTGCCAGCAGTTACTCGAGTACGGGGGGAAGCTCCTACGAGCAGTACTTC	CASSYSSTGGSSYEQYF
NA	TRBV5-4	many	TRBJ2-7	TGTGCCAGCACAGACAGAACCTACGAGCAGTACTTC	CASTDRTYEQYF
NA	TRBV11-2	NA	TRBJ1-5	TGTGCCAGCAGCTCGGGCGGGGGGCCCAATAAGCCCCAGCATTTT	CASSSGGGPNKPQHF
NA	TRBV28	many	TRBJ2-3	TGTGCCAGCAGTTTTCTGCAGGGGACAGATACGCAGTATTTT	CASSFLQGTDTQYF
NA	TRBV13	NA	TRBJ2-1	TGTGCCAGCAGCTCTAGACAGTACAATGAGCAGTTCTTC	CASSSRQYNEQFF
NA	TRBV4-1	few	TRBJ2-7	TGCGCCAGCAGCCGTCAAGAAGGAGGGTTCCCCTACGAGCAGTACTTC	CASSRQEGGFPYEQYF
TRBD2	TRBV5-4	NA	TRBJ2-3	TGTGCCAGCACCCCCATAGGAGCGGGGGCCCCAGATACGCAGTATTTT	CASTPIGAGAPDTQYF
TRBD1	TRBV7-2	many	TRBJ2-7	TGTGCCAGCAGCCCGGACGGGACAGGGTGGAACGAGCAGTACTTC	CASSPDGTGWNEQYF
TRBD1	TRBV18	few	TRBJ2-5	TGTGCCAGCTCACCCCTCACAGGGACAGAACAAGAGACCCAGTACTTC	CASSPLTGTEQETQYF
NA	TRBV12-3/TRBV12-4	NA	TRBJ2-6	TGTGCCAGCAGTGATTCATACACGACCGGGGCCAACGTCCTGACTTTC	CASSDSYTTGANVLTF
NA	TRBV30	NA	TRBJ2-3	TGTGCCTGGAGTAGGTTAGGGAGGGGGACAGATACGCAGTATTTT	CAWSRLGRGTDTQYF
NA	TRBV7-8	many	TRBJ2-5	TGTGCCAGCAGCCTACCTTTCAGAACGAGTCAAGAGACCCAGTACTTC	CASSLPFRTSQETQYF
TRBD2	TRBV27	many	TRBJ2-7	TGTGCCAGCAGTAGGAGATCTCTAGCGGGGGGATCCTACGAGCAGTACTTC	CASSRRSLAGGSYEQYF
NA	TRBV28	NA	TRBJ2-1	TGTGCCAGCAGGGAGGACCGGGGCACCTCCTACAATGAGCAGTTCTTC	CASREDRGTSYNEQFF
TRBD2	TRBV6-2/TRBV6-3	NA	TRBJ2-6	TGTGCCAGCAGTTACCCCGGACTAGCGGGACCCTCTGGGGCCAACGTCCTGACTTTC	CASSYPGLAGPSGANVLTF
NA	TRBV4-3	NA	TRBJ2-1	TGCGCCAGCAGCCAAGATAGGGGCGGGATCTCCTACAATGAGCAGTTCTTC	CASSQDRGGISYNEQFF
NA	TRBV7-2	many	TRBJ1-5	TGTGCCAGCAGCCCGGGTCTCTGGCAGCCCCAGCATTTT	CASSPGLWQPQHF
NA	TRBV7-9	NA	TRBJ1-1	TGTGCCAGCAGCTCTGGAGGGGTCACTGAAGCTTTCTTT	CASSSGGVTEAFF
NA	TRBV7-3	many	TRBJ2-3	TGTGCCAGCAGCTCGTACAAAATAACAGATACGCAGTATTTT	CASSSYKITDTQYF
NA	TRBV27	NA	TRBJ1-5	TGTGCCAGCAGTCCGTCGGGGGCAGATCAGCCCCAGCATTTT	CASSPSGADQPQHF